This T cell receptor (beta chain) was sequenced in a study of tumor-infiltrating lymphocytes in primary liver carcinoma. Turning to this clonotype: Its target is unknown.

Unsorted bulk tissue (about 20-30 mg) underwent RNA and DNA co-extraction. V lost 7 bases and J lost 5, with 21 bases in between. Germline V gives CDR1 MNHEY, CDR2 SVGAGI. The CDR3 spans 15 residues. Whole-study findings and limits: Only about 8-25% of top clones appeared in all five tumor regions.

Reverse transcription of approximately 520 ng total RNA with a constant-region primer produced TCR beta cDNA. The TCR beta library was amplified through three nested multiplex PCR rounds in a modified ARM-PCR procedure. Forward primers for TRBV1-TRBV30 and a C-beta reverse primer served the first two PCR rounds, at roughly 10 cycles each. TCRdb re-called the multiplex PCR reads through MiXCR, storing one row per CDR3 protein. There are nearly 50,000 distinct CDR3 sequences in the sample; about 80% occur only once, and about 30% lies in the top ten. The chain recombines TRBV6-5 with TRBJ2-7, with D hard to call. The sample comprised liver tumor tissue from sampling region 3. The subset is: tumor region T3, left-lateral pole. This TCR was recovered from a man aged 40-50 years with primary liver carcinoma and hepatitis B virus infection. The CDR3 nucleotides read TGTGCCAGCACCTACTCCCGGCCATGCACCCACGAGCAGTACTTC. Its translation is CASTYSRPCTHEQYF.